These 20 T cell receptor beta chains were all obtained from the same sample, sequenced in a study of shared clonotypes between healthy human individuals. This table comes from immunoSEQ multiplex PCR, and its TCRdb copy is limited to in-frame clones, with some not included. The sample holds under 200,000 clones, about 93% seen once. What was sequenced was naive CD4+ T cells sorted from blood. Subset described: CD45RA+ positively selected. The receptors derive from a woman aged 25 to 39 in good health.

In DNA form, the CDR3 reads TGCGCCAGCAGCCAAGGGAAGTTCCTCAGGGGCTACTATGGCTACACCTTC. This sequence encodes CASSQGKFLRGYYGYTF. The chain is built from TRBV4-1 and TRBJ1-2; possible D gene TRBD1, 6 bases. This CDR3 comprises 17 residues. Germline V gives CDR1 MGHRA, CDR2 YSYEKL. Deletions cut 1 base from V and 3 bases from J, with 18 bases between.

J is TRBJ1-3 and V is TRBV28, with D unresolved. CDR3 length: 15 amino acids. V shed 1 base and J shed 3 bases, with 10 bases lying between them. Germline CDR1 reads MDHEN; CDR2 reads SYDVKM. CDR3: CASSLYRTGGNTIYF. The CDR3 DNA is TGTGCCAGCAGTTTATATAGGACGGGTGGAAACACCATATATTTT.

The chain recombines TRBV5-6 with TRBJ2-7; TRBD1 might be the D (7 bases). Trimming left V 5 bases short and J 4 bases short, with 16 bases between. Germline V CDR1 and CDR2: SGHDT, YYEEEE. CDR3 length: 14 residues. CDR3 in DNA: TGTGCCAGCAGAAGCAGGGGGAGGCTTTACGAGCAGTACTTC. It translates to CASRSRGRLYEQYF.

The V gene is TRBV6-5, the J gene TRBJ1-1, with TRBD1 matching over 7 bases. In germline, CDR1 is MNHEY, CDR2 SVGAGI. The CDR3 sequence is 15 residues long. Trimming took 5 bases from V and 2 from J; bases not matched to a gene: 8. CDR3 coding DNA: TGTGCCAGCAGTCCGGACAGGAGAGGAAACACTGAAGCTTTCTTT. Amino acid sequence: CASSPDRRGNTEAFF.

V is TRBV7-9 and J is TRBJ2-5; no firm D call. This CDR3 spans 15 amino acids. Germline V lookup: CDR1 SEHNR, CDR2 FQNEAQ (reference sequence). Between the trimmed V and J ends, which lost 1 base and 5 bases, there was a span of 14 bases. The CDR3 nucleotides are TGTGCCAGCAGCTTAGAAGGCGCGCCGTCTGAGACCCAGTACTTC. Translating it yields CASSLEGAPSETQYF. Supplemented by reference TRBV7-9 and TRBJ2-5, the full variable domain reads DTGVSQNPRHKITKRGQNVTFRCDPISEHNRLYWYRQTLGQGPEFLTYFQNEAQLEKSRLLSDRFSAERPKGSFSTLEIQRTEQGDSAMYLCASSLEGAPSETQYFGPGTRLLVL.

V and J are TRBV18 and TRBJ1-3, with D hard to call. The germline V gene has CDR1 KGHSH and CDR2 LQKENI. The CDR3 is 16 residues long. Trimming shortened V by 6 bases and J by 0 bases, and 15 bases separated the two germline ends. The CDR3 spells CASSPWVAASGNTIYF. The CDR3 bases are TGTGCCAGCTCCCCATGGGTGGCCGCCTCTGGAAACACCATATATTTT.

The chain joins TRBV28 to TRBJ1-6; perhaps TRBD1 as D (6 bases). V was cut by 4 bases and J by 8 bases, with 12 bases left in between. The germline CDR1 and CDR2 sequences are MDHEN and SYDVKM. This CDR3 region has 14 residues. The CDR3 DNA sequence: TGTGCCAGCAGTTCTACAGGGAATCATTCACCCCTCCACTTT. Its protein is CASSSTGNHSPLHF.

The chain is built from TRBV21-1 and TRBJ1-1; the table's D call, TRBD1, was not checked against the DNA. TRBV21-1 is a pseudogene segment. The CDR3 sequence is 18 residues long. Written as DNA, the CDR3 is TGTGCCAGCAGCAAAGAGGAGTTAGGGACACCGGTGGACACTGAAGCTTTCTTT. Translating it yields CASSKEELGTPVDTEAFF.

The gene calls are TRBV7-9 and TRBJ2-7; 8 bases match TRBD1. This CDR3 region has 13 residues. J gave up 6 bases and V 5 bases, and 6 bases lay outside the gene matches. Per the germline V gene, CDR1 is SEHNR and CDR2 is FQNEAQ (reference sequence). CDR3 region: CASSQDRVGEQYF. DNA of the CDR3: TGTGCCAGCAGCCAGGACAGGGTGGGCGAGCAGTACTTC.

This clone was observed a handful of times. The rearrangement uses TRBV11-2 and TRBJ2-5, with D possibly matching TRBD2 (5 bases). V was shortened by 0 bases and J by 8 bases, with 10 bases between the two germline ends. From germline, CDR1 is SGHAT and CDR2 FQNNGV. CDR3 length equals 13 residues. The CDR3: CASSLESGGTQYF. CDR3 in DNA: TGTGCCAGCAGCTTAGAGTCAGGAGGAACCCAGTACTTC.

The chain has TRBV19 and TRBJ2-7; D is ambiguous. Trimming took 4 bases from V and 2 from J, leaving 18 bases between them. The length of the CDR3 is 16 residues. Germline lookup yields CDR1 LNHDA and CDR2 SQIVND (reference sequence). CDR3 in DNA: TGTGCCAGTAGTACCTCCGGACGTTATTCCCCCTACGAGCAGTACTTC. This sequence encodes CASSTSGRYSPYEQYF.

The V and J genes are TRBV28 and TRBJ1-2; D unresolved. The V and J ends lost 4 bases and 3 bases respectively, with 24 bases between them. Germline CDR1 is MDHEN and CDR2 is SYDVKM. The CDR3 contains 18 residues. In DNA, the CDR3 is TGTGCCAGCAGTTCCCGAATAAAAACAGACAAGCCCCACTATGGCTACACCTTC. Translating it yields CASSSRIKTDKPHYGYTF.

The chain carries TRBV27 and TRBJ2-1; D remains ambiguous. The germline gives CDR1 MNHEY, CDR2 SMNVEV (reference sequence). This CDR3 comprises 15 residues. The V and J ends lost 3 bases and 0 bases respectively, with 9 bases between them. The DNA for the CDR3 is TGTGCCAGCAGTTTGCGGAGCACCTCCTACAATGAGCAGTTCTTC. The encoded protein is CASSLRSTSYNEQFF.

This clone was detected only once. The chain has TRBV27 and TRBJ1-6, with 8 bases aligning to TRBD1. The CDR3 runs 20 residues. Germline V gene data show CDR1 as MNHEY and CDR2 as SMNVEV (reference sequence). After removal of 2 bases from V and 7 bases from J, the junction contained 19 bases not matched to a gene. The CDR3 is CASSLVSRGRAWANNSPLHF. The DNA for the CDR3 is TGTGCCAGCAGTTTAGTGAGCAGGGGGCGTGCATGGGCTAACAATTCACCCCTCCACTTT.

This chain connects TRBV6-9 to TRBJ2-7; no clear D. The CDR3 has 11 residues. V dropped 8 bases and J dropped 3 bases, with 8 bases sitting between them. Germline CDR1 is MNHGY and CDR2 is SVAAGI. CDR3: CASSINYEQYF. The CDR3 DNA reads as TGTGCCAGCTCCATAAACTACGAGCAGTACTTC.

The J gene is TRBJ2-7, the V gene TRBV5-5; TRBD1 is a possible D gene (5 bases). The germline V gene has CDR1 SGHKS and CDR2 YYEKEE (reference sequence). The V end lost 0 bases, the J end lost 0 bases, and 10 bases lay between the germline ends. The CDR3 is 15 residues long. The DNA of the CDR3 is TGTGCCAGCAGCTTGGTGGCAGGGCGCTCCTACGAGCAGTACTTC. Residues: CASSLVAGRSYEQYF.

The chain joins TRBV10-3 to TRBJ1-1; D gene uncertain. Germline-derived CDR1 and CDR2 are ENHRY and SYGVKD. V gave up 0 bases and J gave up 1 base, with 15 bases separating them. The CDR3 covers 17 residues. The CDR3 coding sequence is TGTGCCATCAGTGAGTCGATGATCGGACTCAGGAACACTGAAGCTTTCTTT. It encodes CAISESMIGLRNTEAFF.

V usage is TRBV28 and J usage is TRBJ1-5; maybe TRBD1 (6 bases). CDR1 and CDR2 (germline): MDHEN, SYDVKM. This CDR3 comprises 14 residues. V shed 2 bases and J shed 7 bases, with 12 bases lying between them. Here the CDR3 reads CASSLGGARQPQHF. The CDR3 DNA reads TGTGCCAGCAGTTTAGGGGGGGCGCGCCAGCCCCAGCATTTT.

This clone has just a few counts. The genes are TRBV6-5 and TRBJ2-7; 8 nucleotides agree with TRBD1. The trim removed 5 bases at V and 2 bases at J, leaving 8 bases unmatched. The length of the CDR3 is 15 residues. Per the germline V gene, CDR1 is MNHEY and CDR2 is SVGAGI. The CDR3: CASSPAQGGPYEQYF. CDR3 nucleotides: TGTGCCAGCAGTCCAGCACAGGGGGGCCCCTACGAGCAGTACTTC.

The gene calls are TRBV10-2 and TRBJ1-5; D possibly corresponds to TRBD1 (5 bases). Trimming took off 4 bases at V and 4 bases at J, with 17 bases between the two ends. CDR1 is WSHSY, CDR2 SAAADI, per germline. CDR3 length equals 16 residues. The CDR3 region has the DNA TGCGCCAGCAGTGGAGTCGCAGGGAGTAGGAATCAGCCCCAGCATTTT. Its protein is CASSGVAGSRNQPQHF.